The source of this TCR beta chain is a study of HIV-infected patients and healthy controls. General study findings and limits: Healthy control repertoires had roughly threefold more distinct CDR3s than untreated HIV+ repertoires, and higher Shannon diversity. Unequal distinct sequence numbers between patients and controls complicated comparisons.

Alpha and beta constant-region primers primed reverse transcription of around 540 ng RNA. Alpha and beta chain libraries were made separately by chain-specific third strand synthesis with multiplexing indices. A 12-nucleotide barcode per molecule came from two concatenated random hexamers added pre-amplification. Using its own MiXCR run on the 5' RACE reads, TCRdb lists one record per CDR3 protein. The data hold 18,000 or so distinct CDR3 sequences, with approximately 10% observed a single time. This clonotype was counted at least ten times. The antigen is undetermined. All unsorted peripheral T cells were captured because whole blood was used without fractionation. Two fifths of the ten uninfected healthy control donors were sampled twice, three to four months apart. The CDR3 covers 14 residues. Germline loops: CDR1 SEHNR, CDR2 FQNEAQ (reference sequence). V was clipped by 2 bases and J by 4 bases, with 11 bases between them.

The chain employs TRBV7-9 and TRBJ2-5; D possibly corresponds to TRBD1 (6 bases). This TCR was recovered from an adult in good health. The sequenced material came from blood. The chain's CDR3 is CASSLQGLGETQYF. For the CDR3, the DNA is TGTGCCAGCAGCTTACAGGGGTTGGGAGAGACCCAGTACTTC.